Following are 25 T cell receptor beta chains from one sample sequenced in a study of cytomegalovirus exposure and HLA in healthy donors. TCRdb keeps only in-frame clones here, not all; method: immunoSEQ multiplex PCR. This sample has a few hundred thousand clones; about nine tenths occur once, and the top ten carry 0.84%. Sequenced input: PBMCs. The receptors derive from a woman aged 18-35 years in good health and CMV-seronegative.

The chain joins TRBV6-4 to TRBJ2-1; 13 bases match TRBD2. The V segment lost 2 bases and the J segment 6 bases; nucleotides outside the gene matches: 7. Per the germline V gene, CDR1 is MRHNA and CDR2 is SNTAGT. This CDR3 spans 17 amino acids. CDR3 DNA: TGTGCCAGCAGTGACCCCGGACTAGCGGGAGCTTTCAATGAGCAGTTCTTC. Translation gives CASSDPGLAGAFNEQFF.

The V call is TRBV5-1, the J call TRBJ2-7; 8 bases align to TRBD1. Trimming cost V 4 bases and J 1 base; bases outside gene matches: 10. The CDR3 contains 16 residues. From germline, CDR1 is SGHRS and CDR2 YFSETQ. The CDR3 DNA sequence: TGCGCCAGCAGCCTGGGGTCCGGGACAGGTTCCTACGAGCAGTACTTC. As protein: CASSLGSGTGSYEQYF. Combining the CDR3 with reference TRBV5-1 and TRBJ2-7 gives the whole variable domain KAGVTQTPRYLIKTRGQQVTLSCSPISGHRSVSWYQQTPGQGLQFLFEYFSETQRNKGNFPGRFSGRQFSNSRSEMNVSTLELGDSALYLCASSLGSGTGSYEQYFGPGTRLTVT.

CDR3 bases: TGTGCCAGCAGCAGACAGGGGGAGAGGGAGCAGTACTTC. It yields the protein CASSRQGEREQYF. This chain uses TRBV5-6 with TRBJ2-7; 9 bases agree with TRBD1. Looked up from germline, CDR1 is SGHDT and CDR2 is YYEEEE. This CDR3 has 13 amino acids. V shed 4 bases and J 7 bases; nucleotides not matched to a gene: 6.

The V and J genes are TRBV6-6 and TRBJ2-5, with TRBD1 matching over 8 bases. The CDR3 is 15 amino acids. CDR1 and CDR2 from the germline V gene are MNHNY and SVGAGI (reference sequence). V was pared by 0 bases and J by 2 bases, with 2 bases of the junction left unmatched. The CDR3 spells CASSYSNRGQETQYF. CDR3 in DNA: TGTGCCAGCAGTTACTCGAACAGGGGGCAAGAGACCCAGTACTTC.

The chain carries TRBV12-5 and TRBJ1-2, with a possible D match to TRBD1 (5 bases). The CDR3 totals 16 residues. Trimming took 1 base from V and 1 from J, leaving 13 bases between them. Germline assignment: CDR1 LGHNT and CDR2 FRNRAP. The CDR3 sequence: CASGLGDSMNNYGYTF. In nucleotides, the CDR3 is TGTGCTAGTGGTTTGGGAGACAGCATGAATAACTATGGCTACACCTTC.

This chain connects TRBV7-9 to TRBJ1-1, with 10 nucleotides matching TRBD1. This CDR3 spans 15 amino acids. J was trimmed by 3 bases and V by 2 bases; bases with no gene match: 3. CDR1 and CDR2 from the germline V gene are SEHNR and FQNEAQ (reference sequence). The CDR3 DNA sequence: TGTGCCAGCAGCTTACAGGGGACAGGGGACACTGAAGCTTTCTTT. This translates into CASSLQGTGDTEAFF.

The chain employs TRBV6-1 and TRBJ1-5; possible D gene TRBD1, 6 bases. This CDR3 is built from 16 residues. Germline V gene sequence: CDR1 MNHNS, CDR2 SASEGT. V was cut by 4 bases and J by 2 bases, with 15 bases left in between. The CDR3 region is CASSGLAGGRNQPQHF. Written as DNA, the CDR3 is TGTGCCAGCAGTGGACTCGCGGGGGGGCGCAATCAGCCCCAGCATTTT.

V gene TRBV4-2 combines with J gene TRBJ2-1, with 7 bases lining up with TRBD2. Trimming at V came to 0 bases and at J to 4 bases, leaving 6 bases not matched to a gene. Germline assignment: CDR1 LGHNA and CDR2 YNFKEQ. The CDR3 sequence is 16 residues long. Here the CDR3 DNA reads TGTGCCAGCAGCCAAGATTGGGCGGGAGCTTACAATGAGCAGTTCTTC. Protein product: CASSQDWAGAYNEQFF.

The CDR3 nucleotides are TGTGCCAGCACTCAGTGGGGGGTAGGCGAGCAGTACTTC. Residues: CASTQWGVGEQYF. J is TRBJ2-7 and V is TRBV6-6, with TRBD2 as a possible D gene (6 bases). Trimming pared 7 bases from V and 6 bases from J, leaving 16 bases between. The CDR3 is made up of 13 amino acids. In germline, CDR1 is MNHNY, CDR2 SVGAGI (reference sequence).

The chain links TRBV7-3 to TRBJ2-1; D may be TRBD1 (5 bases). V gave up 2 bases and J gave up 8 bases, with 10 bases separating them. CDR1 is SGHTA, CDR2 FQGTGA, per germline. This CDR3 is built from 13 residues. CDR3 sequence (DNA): TGTGCCAGCAGCTTAGGGCAGGGCTATGAGCAGTTCTTC. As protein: CASSLGQGYEQFF. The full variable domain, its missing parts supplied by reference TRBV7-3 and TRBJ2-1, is GAGVSQTPSNKVTEKGKYVELRCDPISGHTALYWYRQSLGQGPEFLIYFQGTGAADDSGLPNDRFFAVRPEGSVSTLKIQRTERGDSAVYLCASSLGQGYEQFFGPGTRLTVL.

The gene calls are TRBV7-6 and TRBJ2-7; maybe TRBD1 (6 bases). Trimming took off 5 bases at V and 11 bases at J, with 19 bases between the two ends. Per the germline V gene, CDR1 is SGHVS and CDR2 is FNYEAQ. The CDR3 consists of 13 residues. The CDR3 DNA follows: TGTGCCAGCAGCAGCAGCCCCGGGACAAAGAAGTACTTC. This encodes CASSSSPGTKKYF.

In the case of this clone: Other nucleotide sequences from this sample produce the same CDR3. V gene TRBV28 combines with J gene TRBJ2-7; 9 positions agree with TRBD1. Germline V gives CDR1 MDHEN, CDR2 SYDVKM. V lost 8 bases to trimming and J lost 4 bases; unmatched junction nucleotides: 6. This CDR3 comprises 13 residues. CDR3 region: CASAPGQGYEQYF. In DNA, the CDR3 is TGTGCCAGCGCCCCGGGACAGGGTTACGAGCAGTACTTC.

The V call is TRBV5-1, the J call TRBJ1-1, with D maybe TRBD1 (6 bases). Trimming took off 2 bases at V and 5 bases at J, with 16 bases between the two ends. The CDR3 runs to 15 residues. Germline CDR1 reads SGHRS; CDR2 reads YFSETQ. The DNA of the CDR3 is TGCGCCAGCAGCTTTAGGGATTTTAGGGGGACTGAAGCTTTCTTT. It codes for CASSFRDFRGTEAFF.

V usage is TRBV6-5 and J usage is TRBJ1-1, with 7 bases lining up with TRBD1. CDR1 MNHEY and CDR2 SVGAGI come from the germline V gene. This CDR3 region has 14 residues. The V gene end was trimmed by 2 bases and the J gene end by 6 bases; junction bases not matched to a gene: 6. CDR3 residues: CASSYVDREAEAFF. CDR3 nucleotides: TGTGCCAGCAGTTACGTCGACAGGGAGGCTGAAGCTTTCTTT.

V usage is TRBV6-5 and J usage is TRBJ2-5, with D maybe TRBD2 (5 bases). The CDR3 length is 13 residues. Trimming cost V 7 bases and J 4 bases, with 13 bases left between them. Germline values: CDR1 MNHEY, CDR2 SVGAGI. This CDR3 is CASTTPGVETQYF. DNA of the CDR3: TGTGCCAGCACCACCCCCGGGGTAGAGACCCAGTACTTC.

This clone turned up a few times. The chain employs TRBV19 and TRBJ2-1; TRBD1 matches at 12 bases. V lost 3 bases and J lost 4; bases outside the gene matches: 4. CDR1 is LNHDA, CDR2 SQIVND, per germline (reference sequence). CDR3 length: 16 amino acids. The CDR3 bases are TGTGCCAGTAGTATGTGGGGACAGGGGGCGTACAATGAGCAGTTCTTC. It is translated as CASSMWGQGAYNEQFF.

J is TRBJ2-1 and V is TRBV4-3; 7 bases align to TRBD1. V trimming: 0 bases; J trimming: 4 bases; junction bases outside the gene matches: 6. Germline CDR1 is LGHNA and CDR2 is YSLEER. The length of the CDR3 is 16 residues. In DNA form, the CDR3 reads TGCGCCAGCAGCCAAGATTTGAAGGGGGCTTACAATGAGCAGTTCTTC. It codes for CASSQDLKGAYNEQFF.

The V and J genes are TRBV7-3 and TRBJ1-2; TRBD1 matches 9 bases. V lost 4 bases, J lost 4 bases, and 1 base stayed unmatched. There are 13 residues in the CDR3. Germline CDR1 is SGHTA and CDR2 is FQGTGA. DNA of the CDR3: TGTGCCAGCAGCTCGGGACAGGGCTATGGCTACACCTTC. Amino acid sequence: CASSSGQGYGYTF.

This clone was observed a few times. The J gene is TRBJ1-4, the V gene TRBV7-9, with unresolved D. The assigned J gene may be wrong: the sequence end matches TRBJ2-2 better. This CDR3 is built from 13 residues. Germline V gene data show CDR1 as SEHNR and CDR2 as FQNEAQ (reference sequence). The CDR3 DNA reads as TGTGCCAGCAGCTTAGCTCAGCCTGGGGAGCTGTTTTTT. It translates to CASSLAQPGELFF.

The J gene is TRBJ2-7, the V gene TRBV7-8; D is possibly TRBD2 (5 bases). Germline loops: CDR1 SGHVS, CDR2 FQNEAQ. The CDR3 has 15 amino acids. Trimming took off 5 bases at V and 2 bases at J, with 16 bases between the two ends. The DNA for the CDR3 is TGTGCCAGCAGCCCCCGAAGGGTCGGGACCTACGAGCAGTACTTC. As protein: CASSPRRVGTYEQYF. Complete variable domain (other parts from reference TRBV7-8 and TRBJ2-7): GAGVSQSPRYKVAKRGQDVALRCDPISGHVSLFWYQQALGQGPEFLTYFQNEAQLDKSGLPSDRFFAERPEGSVSTLKIQRTQQEDSAVYLCASSPRRVGTYEQYFGPGTRLTVT.

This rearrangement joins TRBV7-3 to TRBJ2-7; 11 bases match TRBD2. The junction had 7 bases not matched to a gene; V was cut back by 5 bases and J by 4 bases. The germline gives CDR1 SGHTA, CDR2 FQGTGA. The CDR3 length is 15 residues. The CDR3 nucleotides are TGTGCCAGCAGCCCGGGGACTAGCGGAGCGTACGAGCAGTACTTC. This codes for CASSPGTSGAYEQYF.

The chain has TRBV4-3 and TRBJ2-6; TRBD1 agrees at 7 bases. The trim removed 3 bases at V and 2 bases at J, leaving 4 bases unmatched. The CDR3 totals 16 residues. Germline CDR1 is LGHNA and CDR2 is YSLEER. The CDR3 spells CASSHDRVPGANVLTF. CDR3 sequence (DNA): TGCGCCAGCAGCCACGACAGGGTCCCTGGGGCCAACGTCCTGACTTTC.

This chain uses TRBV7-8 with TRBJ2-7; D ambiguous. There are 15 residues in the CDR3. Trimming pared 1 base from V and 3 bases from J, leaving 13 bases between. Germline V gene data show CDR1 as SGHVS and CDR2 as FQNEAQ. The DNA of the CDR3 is TGTGCCAGCAGCTTAGGTCGAGGTCCCCTCTACGAGCAGTACTTC. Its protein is CASSLGRGPLYEQYF.

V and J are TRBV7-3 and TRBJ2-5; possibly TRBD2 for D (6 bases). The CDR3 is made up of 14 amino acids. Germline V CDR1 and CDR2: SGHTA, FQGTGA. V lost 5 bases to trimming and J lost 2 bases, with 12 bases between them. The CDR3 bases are TGTGCCAGCAGCGTATCGGGACTGCAAGAGACCCAGTACTTC. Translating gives CASSVSGLQETQYF.

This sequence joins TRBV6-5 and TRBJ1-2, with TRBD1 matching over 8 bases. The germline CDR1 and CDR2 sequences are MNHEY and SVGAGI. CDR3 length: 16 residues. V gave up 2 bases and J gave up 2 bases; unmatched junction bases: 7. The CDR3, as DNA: TGTGCCAGCAGTTACGAGCGGGCAGGGGGCAACTATGGCTACACCTTC. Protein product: CASSYERAGGNYGYTF.